The 10 T cell receptor beta chains given below trace back to one sample, sequenced in a study of cytomegalovirus exposure and HLA in healthy donors. 60 Vbeta and 13 Jbeta primers were used in PCR. Method: immunoSEQ multiplex PCR; TCRdb's copy keeps in-frame clones and lacks some. The sample shows about 78,000 clones, 63% of them seen only once. Sequencing was performed on PBMCs. These receptors originate from a man under 40 in good health and CMV-seropositive.

In its sample, this clone was seen a few times. This chain uses TRBV9 with TRBJ2-7, with 8 nucleotides matching TRBD1. The CDR3 has 14 amino acids. J was trimmed by 3 bases and V by 1 base; bases with no gene match: 3. CDR1 SGDLS and CDR2 YYNGEE come from the germline V gene. Written as DNA, the CDR3 is TGTGCCAGCAGCGTACGGACAGGGAGCTACGAGCAGTACTTC. This sequence encodes CASSVRTGSYEQYF.

The chain has TRBV7-9 and TRBJ2-3, with 9 bases matching TRBD1. V was clipped by 7 bases and J by 4 bases; unmatched bases: 9. CDR3 length: 15 amino acids. The germline CDR1 and CDR2 sequences are SEHNR and FQNEAQ (reference sequence). CDR3 residues: CASTTRDRESDTQYF. CDR3 DNA: TGTGCCAGCACCACCCGGGACAGGGAATCAGATACGCAGTATTTT.

This chain links TRBV7-9 with TRBJ2-5; D perhaps matches TRBD1 (6 bases). This CDR3 comprises 15 residues. Per the germline V gene, CDR1 is SEHNR and CDR2 is FQNEAQ (reference sequence). V lost 5 bases to trimming and J lost 1 base, with 14 bases between them. The CDR3 loop is CASSAPQGIQETQYF. The CDR3 DNA is TGTGCCAGCAGCGCACCCCAGGGGATCCAAGAGACCCAGTACTTC.

The chain combines TRBV10-3 with TRBJ1-1, with D uncertain. The germline V gene has CDR1 ENHRY and CDR2 SYGVKD. There are 12 residues in the CDR3. Trimming left V 8 bases short and J 7 bases short, with 14 bases between. The CDR3 sequence: CAIWEGVGEAFF. CDR3 nucleotide sequence: TGTGCCATCTGGGAGGGAGTGGGTGAAGCTTTCTTT.

The rearrangement links TRBV7-3 to TRBJ2-5; 12 nucleotides match TRBD2. CDR3 length: 14 amino acids. V lost 5 bases, J lost 2 bases, and 0 bases stayed unmatched. Germline CDR1 reads SGHTA; CDR2 reads FQGTGA. The CDR3 nucleotides read TGTGCCAGCAGCCTAGCGGGAGGGCAAGAGACCCAGTACTTC. Translation gives CASSLAGGQETQYF.

This chain joins TRBV19 and TRBJ2-7; 7 bases are shared with TRBD2. The CDR3 has 13 residues. V trimming: 6 bases; J trimming: 3 bases; junction bases outside the gene matches: 5. CDR1 LNHDA and CDR2 SQIVND come from the germline V gene (reference sequence). CDR3 residues: CASSRPGGYEQYF. Written as DNA, the CDR3 is TGTGCCAGTAGCCGGCCGGGGGGCTACGAGCAGTACTTC.

This clone has more than one count but fewer than ten. The chain has TRBV4-2 and TRBJ2-7, with D perhaps TRBD2 (5 bases). There are 16 residues in the CDR3. V lost 0 bases and J lost 2, with 14 bases in between. The germline V gene encodes CDR1 LGHNA and CDR2 YNFKEQ. The DNA of the CDR3 is TGTGCCAGCAGCCAAGACTGGGGAGACACCCCCTACGAGCAGTACTTC. It specifies CASSQDWGDTPYEQYF.

V gene TRBV9 combines with J gene TRBJ2-3; TRBD2 aligns across 13 bases. The germline CDR1 and CDR2 sequences are SGDLS and YYNGEE. The CDR3 runs 16 residues. Losses at the gene ends were 4 bases for V and 6 bases for J; bases not matched to a gene: 8. CDR3 loop: CASSTTSGRARDTQYF. DNA for the CDR3: TGTGCCAGCAGCACCACTAGCGGGAGGGCCAGGGATACGCAGTATTTT.

V gene TRBV12-5 combines with J gene TRBJ1-5; 7 bases fit TRBD1. Germline CDR1 is LGHNT and CDR2 is FRNRAP. V trimming: 4 bases; J trimming: 5 bases; junction bases outside the gene matches: 11. There are 16 residues in the CDR3. In nucleotides, the CDR3 is TGTGCTAGTGGTTCCTCCCGACAGGGTATCGATCAGCCCCAGCATTTT. This translates into CASGSSRQGIDQPQHF.

The rearrangement uses TRBV5-1 and TRBJ2-1, with D maybe TRBD2 (6 bases). V was pared by 0 bases and J by 5 bases, with 12 bases between. The CDR3 loop spans 15 amino acids. The germline gives CDR1 SGHRS, CDR2 YFSETQ. The CDR3 loop is CASSLGGGADNEQFF. The DNA of the CDR3 is TGCGCCAGCAGCTTGGGTGGCGGGGCGGACAATGAGCAGTTCTTC.